The 26 T cell receptor beta chains below all came from one sample that was sequenced in a study of blood T cell repertoires in COVID-19. Generated by immunoSEQ multiplex PCR, the TCRdb table keeps only in-frame clones and is missing some. Here the sample spans roughly 140,000 clones, 70% to 90% being singletons. Sequences were obtained from peripheral blood. These receptors were taken from a woman aged 60-70 years with COVID-19, enrolled during active disease.

The genes are TRBV14 and TRBJ1-1, with 7 bases fitting TRBD1. CDR3 length: 15 amino acids. Trimming removed 0 bases from V and 4 bases from J; junction bases left unmatched: 5. Per germline, CDR1 SGHDN and CDR2 FVKESK. The CDR3, as DNA: TGTGCCAGCAGCCAAGAACCCAGGGGGTCCACTGAAGCTTTCTTT. Protein: CASSQEPRGSTEAFF.

The V and J genes are TRBV7-6 and TRBJ1-2, with D perhaps matching TRBD1 (5 bases). Germline-derived CDR1 and CDR2 are SGHVS and FNYEAQ. The V gene lost 2 bases and the J gene lost 0 bases, with 22 bases spanning the gap. The length of the CDR3 is 19 residues. The CDR3 region is CASSLTPGTTKGANYGYTF. CDR3 sequence (DNA): TGTGCCAGCAGCTTAACCCCCGGGACTACTAAAGGAGCTAACTATGGCTACACCTTC.

CDR3 sequence (DNA): TGTGCCAGCAGCCCCCCCAGGGGGCGAGTAACTGAAGCTTTCTTT. It encodes CASSPPRGRVTEAFF. V is TRBV7-9 and J is TRBJ1-1; the match to TRBD1 covers 8 bases. V lost 5 bases, J lost 5 bases, and 10 bases stayed unmatched. CDR3 length equals 15 residues. Germline V gene data show CDR1 as SEHNR and CDR2 as FQNEAQ (reference sequence). The full variable domain, its missing parts supplied by reference TRBV7-9 and TRBJ1-1, is DTGVSQNPRHKITKRGQNVTFRCDPISEHNRLYWYRQTLGQGPEFLTYFQNEAQLEKSRLLSDRFSAERPKGSFSTLEIQRTEQGDSAMYLCASSPPRGRVTEAFFGQGTRLTVV.

This chain uses TRBV6-6 with TRBJ1-2; TRBD1 matches at 9 bases. Germline-derived CDR1 and CDR2 are MNHNY and SVGAGI (reference sequence). This CDR3 comprises 14 residues. V was clipped by 7 bases and J by 4 bases; unmatched bases: 7. In nucleotides, the CDR3 is TGTGCCAGCATTCCGGGACAGGGTTTCTATGGCTACACCTTC. Translating it yields CASIPGQGFYGYTF.

In nucleotides, the CDR3 is TGCGCCAGCAGCTTGGCCTTTCAGGGGCTGTATGGCTACACCTTC. Amino acids: CASSLAFQGLYGYTF. This rearrangement joins TRBV5-1 to TRBJ1-2; D may be TRBD1 (6 bases). Trimming left V 0 bases short and J 5 bases short, with 14 bases between. Germline V lookup: CDR1 SGHRS, CDR2 YFSETQ. The length of the CDR3 is 15 residues.

CDR3: CASSERTGYRNTEAFF. Here the CDR3 DNA reads TGTGCCAGCAGTGAGCGGACAGGCTACCGTAACACTGAAGCTTTCTTT. The V gene is TRBV6-1, the J gene TRBJ1-1, with 7 bases matching TRBD1. Germline V CDR1 and CDR2: MNHNS, SASEGT. Trimming took 3 bases from V and 2 from J; bases not matched to a gene: 9. The CDR3 runs to 16 residues.

This chain links TRBV19 with TRBJ2-5; D might be TRBD2 (5 bases). This CDR3 comprises 14 residues. The germline CDR1 and CDR2 sequences are LNHDA and SQIVND (reference sequence). The ends were cut back, 6 bases at V and 7 bases at J, with 18 bases in the middle. CDR3 region: CASRKGLSSGTQYF. CDR3 in DNA: TGTGCCAGTAGGAAAGGACTGTCCTCCGGGACCCAGTACTTC.

The V call is TRBV7-2, the J call TRBJ1-5; D is possibly TRBD1 (5 bases). From germline, CDR1 is SGHTA and CDR2 FQGNSA. The CDR3 length is 14 residues. V lost 0 bases, J lost 2 bases, and 5 bases lay in between. The CDR3 loop is CASSLAGGNQPQHF. CDR3 DNA: TGTGCCAGCAGCTTAGCAGGGGGCAATCAGCCCCAGCATTTT.

The rearrangement joins TRBV5-1 to TRBJ1-3; D is uncertain. Per the germline V gene, CDR1 is SGHRS and CDR2 is YFSETQ. This CDR3 is 15 amino acids long. V lost 0 bases, J lost 0 bases, and 7 bases lay in between. This chain's CDR3 is CASSLGPSSGNTIYF. CDR3 nucleotide sequence: TGCGCCAGCAGCTTGGGCCCGAGCTCTGGAAACACCATATATTTT.

The genes are TRBV6-6 and TRBJ1-1, with D hard to call. Trimming left V 7 bases short and J 0 bases short, with 15 bases between. In germline, CDR1 is MNHNY, CDR2 SVGAGI (reference sequence). This CDR3 is 15 amino acids long. CDR3 loop: CASNLRGHLNTEAFF. As DNA, the CDR3 is TGTGCCAGCAACCTACGGGGTCATCTGAACACTGAAGCTTTCTTT.

The chain recombines TRBV7-2 with TRBJ2-7; maybe TRBD2 (6 bases). The CDR3 covers 14 residues. Trimming removed 3 bases at V and 4 bases at J, with 13 bases between. CDR1 is SGHTA, CDR2 FQGNSA, per germline. CDR3 amino acids: CASSFGRGPYEQYF. CDR3 bases: TGTGCCAGCAGCTTTGGGCGGGGCCCATACGAGCAGTACTTC.

The chain combines TRBV19 with TRBJ2-1; maybe TRBD1 (6 bases). The CDR3 runs 16 residues. V lost 7 bases to trimming and J lost 3 bases, with 19 bases between them. Germline CDR1 is LNHDA and CDR2 is SQIVND (reference sequence). DNA of the CDR3: TGTGCCAGTATCCGGTCGGTTAGGGGGAGCTACAATGAGCAGTTCTTC. Its translation: CASIRSVRGSYNEQFF.

The rearrangement uses TRBV30 and TRBJ1-5; 9 nucleotides agree with TRBD1. Per the germline V gene, CDR1 is GTSNPN and CDR2 is SVGIG (reference sequence). The CDR3 contains 15 residues. The V gene end was trimmed by 5 bases and the J gene end by 0 bases; junction bases not matched to a gene: 5. The CDR3 protein is CAWDKQGASNQPQHF. CDR3 nucleotide sequence: TGTGCCTGGGATAAACAGGGGGCTAGCAATCAGCCCCAGCATTTT.

The V and J genes are TRBV27 and TRBJ2-5; 9 nucleotides agree with TRBD1. Germline V CDR1 and CDR2: MNHEY, SMNVEV (reference sequence). The CDR3 contains 18 residues. The V segment lost 4 bases and the J segment 3 bases; nucleotides outside the gene matches: 15. Written as DNA, the CDR3 is TGTGCCAGCAGTTCGACAGGGGGATCTAGAGGGGGTAAAGAGACCCAGTACTTC. This translates into CASSSTGGSRGGKETQYF.

The chain employs TRBV10-1 and TRBJ2-7; TRBD1 aligns across 11 bases. The V gene end was trimmed by 5 bases and the J gene end by 4 bases; junction bases not matched to a gene: 7. Germline lookup yields CDR1 WNHNN and CDR2 SYGVQD (reference sequence). The CDR3 spans 15 residues. The DNA of the CDR3 is TGCGCCAGCAGTCCTTCCCGGGACAGGGGGTACGAGCAGTACTTC. This encodes CASSPSRDRGYEQYF.

V and J are TRBV5-1 and TRBJ2-3, with 8 bases matching TRBD1. The V segment lost 4 bases and the J segment 2 bases; nucleotides outside the gene matches: 15. Germline lookup yields CDR1 SGHRS and CDR2 YFSETQ. This CDR3 has 18 amino acids. CDR3 sequence: CASSLNIPGQDTTDTQYF. The CDR3 nucleotides read TGCGCCAGCAGCCTTAATATACCGGGACAGGATACCACAGATACGCAGTATTTT. Drawing the rest from reference TRBV5-1 and TRBJ2-3, the complete variable domain is KAGVTQTPRYLIKTRGQQVTLSCSPISGHRSVSWYQQTPGQGLQFLFEYFSETQRNKGNFPGRFSGRQFSNSRSEMNVSTLELGDSALYLCASSLNIPGQDTTDTQYFGPGTRLTVL.

The chain is built from TRBV6-5 and TRBJ1-1, with a weak D call TRBD1 (5 bases). CDR3 size: 14 residues. Between the trimmed V and J ends, which lost 7 bases and 0 bases, there was a span of 12 bases. Germline CDR1 MNHEY, CDR2 SVGAGI. This CDR3 reads CASTVGGMNTEAFF. CDR3 nucleotide sequence: TGTGCCAGCACCGTGGGGGGGATGAACACTGAAGCTTTCTTT.

The V and J genes are TRBV5-1 and TRBJ1-1; TRBD1 agrees at 7 bases. Unmatched junction bases numbered 14, after V lost 5 bases and J lost 1 base. This CDR3 is 17 amino acids long. Germline CDR1 and CDR2: SGHRS and YFSETQ. The CDR3 bases are TGCGCCAGCAGATTTAACAGGGGCCGGAACTGGAACACTGAAGCTTTCTTT. The encoded protein is CASRFNRGRNWNTEAFF.

The chain combines TRBV7-3 with TRBJ2-1, with TRBD2 identical over 12 bases. Germline trimming cut 1 base from V and 9 bases from J; bases unmatched to any gene: 7. Germline assignment: CDR1 SGHTA and CDR2 FQGTGA. There are 16 residues in the CDR3. CDR3 in DNA: TGTGCCAGCAGCTTAAGCTTTGCTAGCGGGAGGGTTGAGCAGTTCTTC. Protein: CASSLSFASGRVEQFF.

The chain is built from TRBV7-9 and TRBJ1-1; 9 bases map to TRBD1. The V gene end was trimmed by 5 bases and the J gene end by 4 bases; junction bases not matched to a gene: 5. This CDR3 has 14 amino acids. Germline-derived CDR1 and CDR2 are SEHNR and FQNEAQ (reference sequence). The CDR3 coding sequence is TGTGCCAGCAGCCTCCGGGACAGGGTCACTGAAGCTTTCTTT. Translating it yields CASSLRDRVTEAFF.

In this sample, this clone turned up once. The chain couples TRBV7-6 to TRBJ2-1, with 8 bases fitting TRBD2. The ends lost 1 base at V and 2 bases at J; junction bases unmatched: 1. The CDR3 contains 15 residues. Germline loops: CDR1 SGHVS, CDR2 FNYEAQ. For the CDR3, the DNA is TGTGCCAGCAGCTTAGGCGGGAGGCCCTACAATGAGCAGTTCTTC. Translating it yields CASSLGGRPYNEQFF. Full variable domain (rest looked up from reference TRBV7-6 and TRBJ2-1): GAGVSQSPRYKVTKRGQDVALRCDPISGHVSLYWYRQALGQGPEFLTYFNYEAQQDKSGLPNDRFSAERPEGSISTLTIQRTEQRDSAMYRCASSLGGRPYNEQFFGPGTRLTVL.

This sequence joins TRBV3-1 (or the pseudogene TRBV3-2) and TRBJ1-5; no definite D call. Between the trimmed V and J ends, which lost 6 bases and 0 bases, there was a span of 12 bases. In germline, CDR1 is LGHDT, CDR2 YNNKEL (reference sequence). The CDR3 totals 15 residues. CDR3 residues: CASRPTFNSNQPQHF. CDR3 nucleotide sequence: TGTGCCAGCAGACCTACCTTTAATAGCAATCAGCCCCAGCATTTT.

The chain couples TRBV19 to TRBJ2-3; TRBD1 matches 9 bases. CDR1 LNHDA and CDR2 SQIVND come from the germline V gene (reference sequence). CDR3 length: 16 amino acids. Trimming at V came to 7 bases and at J to 5 bases, leaving 13 bases not matched to a gene. CDR3 nucleotide sequence: TGTGCCAGTAACCCGATGGGGGGGACAGGGAAAGATACGCAGTATTTT. Its translation is CASNPMGGTGKDTQYF. The complete variable domain, with remaining parts taken from reference TRBV19 and TRBJ2-3, reads DGGITQSPKYLFRKEGQNVTLSCEQNLNHDAMYWYRQDPGQGLRLIYYSQIVNDFQKGDIAEGYSVSREKKESFPLTVTSAQKNPTAFYLCASNPMGGTGKDTQYFGPGTRLTVL.

This clone was recorded once. The V and J genes are TRBV19 and TRBJ1-5; D gene unclear. CDR1 and CDR2 (germline): LNHDA, SQIVND (reference sequence). The CDR3 has 12 amino acids. Trimming pared 7 bases from V and 6 bases from J, leaving 10 bases between. The DNA for the CDR3 is TGTGCCAGTACCCTGGGGAGTCAGCCCCAGCATTTT. This encodes CASTLGSQPQHF.

V is TRBV11-1 and J is TRBJ2-2, with 7 bases identical to TRBD1. Germline V gives CDR1 SGHAT, CDR2 FQDESV (reference sequence). The CDR3 contains 14 residues. The V segment lost 5 bases and the J segment 4 bases; nucleotides outside the gene matches: 4. The CDR3 nucleotides read TGTGCCAGCAGCCTGGACAGGCCCACCGGGGAGCTGTTTTTT. It translates to CASSLDRPTGELFF.

V usage is TRBV2 and J usage is TRBJ1-1, with a weak D call TRBD1 (6 bases). This CDR3 is 14 amino acids long. CDR1 and CDR2 (germline): SNHLY, FYNNEI. V lost 1 base and J 11 bases, leaving 17 bases between the germline ends. The CDR3: CASSEEGVRTAAFF. As DNA, the CDR3 is TGTGCCAGCAGTGAAGAGGGGGTAAGGACAGCTGCTTTCTTT. Using reference TRBV2 and TRBJ1-1 for the parts outside the CDR3, the full variable domain is EPEVTQTPSHQVTQMGQEVILRCVPISNHLYFYWYRQILGQKVEFLVSFYNNEISEKSEIFDDQFSVERPDGSNFTLKIRSTKLEDSAMYFCASSEEGVRTAAFFGQGTRLTVV.